These 22 T cell receptor beta chains were all obtained from the same sample, sequenced in a study of shared clonotypes between healthy human individuals. Profiled with immunoSEQ multiplex PCR; TCRdb holds only in-frame clones, not every one. This sample carries 2 million to 2.5 million clones, around 95% of them seen once, and the ten largest clones take approximately 0.13%. The sequencing sample was made of naive CD4+ T cells sorted from blood. Subset reported: CD45RA+ positively selected. These receptors were taken from a man in his late teens or twenties in good health.

About this clone: One end of the junction varies from germline; a read error may be responsible. The chain joins TRBV7-8 to TRBJ2-7; 13 nucleotides line up with TRBD2. There are 16 residues in the CDR3. The V gene's germline CDR1 is SGHVS and CDR2 FQNEAQ. The CDR3 is CASSLRTSGGPYEQYF. DNA of the CDR3: TGTGCCAGCAGCCTACGGACTAGCGGGGGCCCCTATGAGCAGTACTTC.

The J gene is TRBJ1-2, the V gene TRBV4-3, with TRBD1 matching 10 bases. Trimming took 0 bases from V and 4 from J; bases not matched to a gene: 8. Germline CDR1 is LGHNA and CDR2 is YSLEER. CDR3 length equals 17 residues. The CDR3 reads CASSQDWGTGVAYGYTF. CDR3 DNA: TGCGCCAGCAGCCAAGATTGGGGGACAGGGGTAGCCTATGGCTACACCTTC.

The chain employs TRBV7-2 and TRBJ2-2; TRBD2 might be the D (5 bases). This CDR3 spans 14 amino acids. The V gene's germline CDR1 is SGHTA and CDR2 FQGNSA. V lost 8 bases to trimming and J lost 1 base, with 11 bases between them. The chain's CDR3 is CASLGSGNTGELFF. CDR3 sequence (DNA): TGTGCCAGCCTGGGGAGCGGGAACACCGGGGAGCTGTTTTTT.

This clone was picked up one time. The chain's CDR3 is CASSPPDKANTGELFF. CDR3 in DNA: TGTGCCAGCAGCCCACCGGACAAGGCGAACACCGGGGAGCTGTTTTTT. This sequence joins TRBV13 and TRBJ2-2, with a tentative D call TRBD1 (5 bases). Trimming took 5 bases from V and 0 from J, leaving 13 bases between them. Germline lookup yields CDR1 PRHDT and CDR2 FYEKMQ (reference sequence). CDR3 size: 16 residues.

In the case of this clone: This sample also contains other DNA sequences that code for the same CDR3. The chain combines TRBV5-1 with TRBJ2-3; 7 bases agree with TRBD2. Germline-derived CDR1 and CDR2 are SGHRS and YFSETQ. J lost 1 base, V lost 0 bases, and 2 bases had no gene match. The CDR3 extends over 15 amino acids. CDR3 nucleotides: TGCGCCAGCAGCTTGGGTACTAGCGGCACAGATACGCAGTATTTT. Protein product: CASSLGTSGTDTQYF.

This clone was recorded only once. The J gene is TRBJ2-2, the V gene TRBV10-3; D gene uncertain. This CDR3 comprises 12 residues. Germline V gives CDR1 ENHRY, CDR2 SYGVKD. The ends were cut back, 8 bases at V and 3 bases at J, with 7 bases in the middle. CDR3 bases: TGTGCCATCGGAAGGTACACCGGGGAGCTGTTTTTT. This translates into CAIGRYTGELFF.

V usage is TRBV4-2 and J usage is TRBJ1-1; D gene uncertain. This CDR3 region has 13 residues. The ends were cut back, 1 base at V and 4 bases at J, with 7 bases in the middle. Germline CDR1 and CDR2: LGHNA and YNFKEQ. The CDR3 loop reads CASSQGGSTEAFF. The DNA of the CDR3 is TGTGCCAGCAGCCAAGGGGGTAGCACTGAAGCTTTCTTT.

The chain couples TRBV12-5 to TRBJ2-3; no clear D gene. The V end lost 4 bases, the J end lost 0 bases, and 8 bases lay between the germline ends. Germline V CDR1 and CDR2: LGHNT, FRNRAP. This CDR3 spans 14 amino acids. CDR3 in DNA: TGTGCTAGTGGTTCCTCGGCCAGCACAGATACGCAGTATTTT. Protein: CASGSSASTDTQYF.

This clone was seen only once. This sample also contains other DNA sequences that code for the same CDR3. CDR3 DNA sequence: TGCGCCAGCAGCCTGGGACAGGGTGGCAGCGAGCAGTACTTC. This translates into CASSLGQGGSEQYF. The chain recombines TRBV5-1 with TRBJ2-7; TRBD1 agrees at 9 bases. The ends lost 4 bases at V and 6 bases at J; junction bases unmatched: 8. Germline V CDR1 and CDR2: SGHRS, YFSETQ. The CDR3 sequence is 14 residues long.

CDR3 nucleotides: TGTGCCAGCAGCTTTCACAGGGATTCACCCCTCCACTTT. The encoded protein is CASSFHRDSPLHF. The chain uses TRBV7-6 and TRBJ1-6, with D possibly being TRBD1 (6 bases). V lost 3 bases and J 8 bases, leaving 8 bases between the germline ends. The CDR3 covers 13 residues. Germline V gene lookup returns CDR1 SGHVS and CDR2 FNYEAQ.

The rearrangement joins TRBV5-1 to TRBJ2-3, with D unresolved. V was shortened by 1 base and J by 7 bases, with 7 bases between the two germline ends. The CDR3 runs to 12 residues. The V gene's germline CDR1 is SGHRS and CDR2 YFSETQ. The CDR3 spells CASSLNENTQYF. CDR3 in DNA: TGCGCCAGCAGCTTGAATGAGAATACGCAGTATTTT.

The chain has TRBV5-4 and TRBJ2-5; no reliable D call. This CDR3 is built from 16 residues. Germline V gives CDR1 SGHNT, CDR2 YYREEE (reference sequence). Deletions cut 4 bases from V and 0 bases from J, with 16 bases between. The CDR3 sequence: CASSPVSRTNQETQYF. The CDR3 coding sequence is TGTGCCAGCAGCCCAGTTTCCAGGACGAACCAAGAGACCCAGTACTTC.

Only a few counts were recorded for this clone. The CDR3 loop reads CASSRTEYTEAFF. CDR3 nucleotide sequence: TGTGCCAGCAGCCGGACAGAGTACACTGAAGCTTTCTTT. This chain uses TRBV7-9 with TRBJ1-1; possible D gene TRBD1, 6 bases. This CDR3 comprises 13 residues. V was pared by 5 bases and J by 3 bases, with 10 bases between. CDR1 and CDR2 from the germline V gene are SEHNR and FQNEAQ (reference sequence).

The V gene is TRBV10-3, the J gene TRBJ2-7; the D gene is possibly TRBD2 (6 bases). Looked up from germline, CDR1 is ENHRY and CDR2 is SYGVKD. The CDR3 length is 16 residues. Between the trimmed V and J ends, which lost 0 bases and 4 bases, there was a span of 16 bases. CDR3 nucleotides: TGTGCCATCAGTGAGTCGGCTACGGGAGCTGATTACGAGCAGTACTTC. Its protein is CAISESATGADYEQYF.

Turning to this clone: Additional DNA sequences in this sample encode the identical CDR3. V and J are TRBV7-3 and TRBJ1-1, with no clear D. CDR3 length: 13 residues. Germline CDR1 reads SGHTA; CDR2 reads FQGTGA. V dropped 4 bases and J dropped 0 bases, with 6 bases sitting between them. CDR3 sequence (DNA): TGTGCCAGCAGCTCCGAGTTGAACACTGAAGCTTTCTTT. Translated, it gives CASSSELNTEAFF.

A single count supports this clone. This chain joins TRBV10-3 and TRBJ2-7, with TRBD2 identical over 8 bases. The CDR3 spans 16 residues. Germline V gene sequence: CDR1 ENHRY, CDR2 SYGVKD. J lost 2 bases, V lost 0 bases, and 6 bases had no gene match. CDR3 residues: CAISESGGGPPYEQYF. As DNA, the CDR3 is TGTGCCATCAGTGAGTCTGGCGGGGGGCCTCCCTACGAGCAGTACTTC.

This rearrangement joins TRBV5-6 to TRBJ1-5; 7 nucleotides agree with TRBD1. Germline lookup yields CDR1 SGHDT and CDR2 YYEEEE. Unmatched junction bases numbered 4, after V lost 4 bases and J lost 3 bases. The CDR3 is 14 residues long. The chain's CDR3 is CASSIGQDNQPQHF. The CDR3 region has the DNA TGTGCCAGCAGCATAGGACAGGACAATCAGCCCCAGCATTTT.

The chain couples TRBV2 to TRBJ1-2, with 7 nucleotides matching TRBD1. CDR1 SNHLY and CDR2 FYNNEI come from the germline V gene. J lost 3 bases, V lost 5 bases, and 3 bases had no gene match. The CDR3 has 13 residues. CDR3 in amino acids: CASSSGTDYGYTF. The CDR3 DNA reads TGTGCCAGCAGTTCCGGGACAGACTATGGCTACACCTTC. Based on the CDR3 plus reference TRBV2 and TRBJ1-2, the full variable domain is EPEVTQTPSHQVTQMGQEVILRCVPISNHLYFYWYRQILGQKVEFLVSFYNNEISEKSEIFDDQFSVERPDGSNFTLKIRSTKLEDSAMYFCASSSGTDYGYTFGSGTRLTVV.

This chain joins TRBV6-1 and TRBJ2-7, with a weak D call TRBD2 (5 bases). Germline CDR1 reads MNHNS; CDR2 reads SASEGT. V lost 8 bases and J lost 4, with 15 bases in between. This CDR3 is built from 13 residues. The CDR3 DNA is TGTGCCAGCTCCGGACTTAAATTATACGAGCAGTACTTC. It is translated as CASSGLKLYEQYF.

This chain connects TRBV30 to TRBJ1-1; D uncertain. V was trimmed by 2 bases and J by 0 bases, leaving 13 bases between them. Germline V gene lookup returns CDR1 GTSNPN and CDR2 SVGIG (reference sequence). The CDR3 totals 15 residues. This CDR3 is CAWSRPLRLNTEAFF. CDR3 in DNA: TGTGCCTGGAGTCGACCTCTCAGACTGAACACTGAAGCTTTCTTT.

A note on this clone: This sample also contains other DNA sequences that code for the same CDR3. This chain joins TRBV30 and TRBJ1-1, with no clear D. The CDR3 totals 13 residues. The V gene lost 5 bases and the J gene lost 2 bases, with 12 bases spanning the gap. Germline CDR1 reads GTSNPN; CDR2 reads SVGIG (reference sequence). As DNA, the CDR3 is TGTGCCTGGTCCCTGGGCGGAAACACTGAAGCTTTCTTT. Translating gives CAWSLGGNTEAFF. The whole variable domain, remainder taken from reference TRBV30 and TRBJ1-1, is SQTIHQWPATLVQPVGSPLSLECTVEGTSNPNLYWYRQAAGRGLQLLFYSVGIGQISSEVPQNLSASRPQDRQFILSSKKLLLSDSGFYLCAWSLGGNTEAFFGQGTRLTVV.

The chain has TRBV28 and TRBJ1-5, with D possibly TRBD1 on 5 matching bases. The CDR3 covers 16 residues. V gave up 6 bases and J gave up 3 bases, with 18 bases separating them. The germline V gene has CDR1 MDHEN and CDR2 SYDVKM. The CDR3 spells CASRRAGFASNQPQHF. The CDR3, as DNA: TGTGCCAGCAGGCGGGCAGGGTTCGCCTCCAATCAGCCCCAGCATTTT. Looking up the rest from reference TRBV28 and TRBJ1-5 gives the full variable domain: DVKVTQSSRYLVKRTGEKVFLECVQDMDHENMFWYRQDPGLGLRLIYFSYDVKMKEKGDIPEGYSVSREKKERFSLILESASTNQTSMYLCASRRAGFASNQPQHFGDGTRLSIL.